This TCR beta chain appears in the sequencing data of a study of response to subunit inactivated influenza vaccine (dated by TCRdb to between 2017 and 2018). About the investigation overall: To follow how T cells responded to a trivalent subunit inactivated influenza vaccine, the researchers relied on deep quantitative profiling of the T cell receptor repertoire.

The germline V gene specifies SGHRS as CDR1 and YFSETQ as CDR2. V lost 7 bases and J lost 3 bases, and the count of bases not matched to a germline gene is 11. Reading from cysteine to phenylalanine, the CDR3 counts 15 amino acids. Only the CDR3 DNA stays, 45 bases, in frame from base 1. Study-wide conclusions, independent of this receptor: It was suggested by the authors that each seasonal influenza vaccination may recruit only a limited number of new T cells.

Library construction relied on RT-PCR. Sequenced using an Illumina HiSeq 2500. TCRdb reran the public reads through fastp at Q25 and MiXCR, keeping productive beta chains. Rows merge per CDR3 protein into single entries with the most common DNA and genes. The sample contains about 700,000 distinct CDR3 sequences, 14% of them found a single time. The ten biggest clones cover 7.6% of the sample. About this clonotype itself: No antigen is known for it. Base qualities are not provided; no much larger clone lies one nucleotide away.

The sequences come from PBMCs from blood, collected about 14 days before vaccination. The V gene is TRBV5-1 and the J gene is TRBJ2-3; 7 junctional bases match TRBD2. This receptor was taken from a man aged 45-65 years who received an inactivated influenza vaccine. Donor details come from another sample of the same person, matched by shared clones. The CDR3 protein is CASQVRASGTDTQYF. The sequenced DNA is TGCGCCAGCCAGGTTCGGGCTAGCGGTACAGATACGCAGTATTTT.